These 10 T cell receptor beta chains originate from one sample sequenced in a study of T-cell reconstitution after alpha-beta-depleted transplantation in children. Using unique molecular identifiers, the investigators prepared the TCRbeta library. In TCRdb, the PCR reads were re-called with MiXCR into one record per CDR3 protein. The sample holds under 400,000 distinct CDR3 sequences, around 25% seen once. Sequencing used PBMCs, mostly from graft donor cells, obtained 180 days after TCRalphabeta/CD19-depleted stem cell transplant. The receptors derive from a male patient under 18 who had a stem cell transplant for acute lymphoblastic leukemia, so the T cells may come from the graft donor.

V is TRBV5-1 and J is TRBJ2-6; 7 bases fit TRBD1. Germline V gives CDR1 SGHRS, CDR2 YFSETQ. CDR3 length: 14 residues. V lost 4 bases, J lost 8 bases, and 6 bases stayed unmatched. The CDR3 nucleotides read TGCGCCAGCAGCCGGACAGGCGCAACCAACGTCCTGACTTTC. Its protein is CASSRTGATNVLTF.

There are many counts of this clonotype. This chain links TRBV7-6 with TRBJ2-7, with D possibly called TRBD1 or TRBD2 (5 bases each). The CDR3 sequence is 17 residues long. CDR1 is SGHVS and CDR2 is FNYEAQ in the germline V gene. Trimming took off 5 bases at V and 4 bases at J, with 24 bases between the two ends. The CDR3 loop reads CASSDRYRGMAVYEQYF. CDR3 nucleotides: TGTGCCAGCAGCGACAGATATCGAGGGATGGCTGTGTACGAGCAGTACTTC.

The chain uses TRBV29-1 and TRBJ2-4; 7 bases line up with TRBD1. Germline CDR1 reads SQVTM; CDR2 reads ANQGSEA. Trimming at V came to 0 bases and at J to 7 bases, leaving 6 bases not matched to a gene. This CDR3 has 14 amino acids. Here the CDR3 DNA reads TGCAGCGTTGAAGATCCAGGGGGTGGCAACATTCAGTACTTC. Protein sequence: CSVEDPGGGNIQYF.

This clonotype was counted only a few times. The rearrangement links TRBV29-1 to TRBJ2-1, with no clear D. Germline-derived CDR1 and CDR2 are SQVTM and ANQGSEA. The CDR3 length is 11 residues. Trimming cost V 4 bases and J 7 bases, with 8 bases left between them. Here the CDR3 reads CSVVPLNEQFF. CDR3 nucleotides: TGCAGCGTTGTCCCGTTAAATGAGCAGTTCTTC.

This clonotype showed up just a few times. J is TRBJ2-1 and V is TRBV15, with a weak D call TRBD1 (6 bases). Germline CDR1 is LNHNV and CDR2 is YYDKDF (reference sequence). V was trimmed by 3 bases and J by 0 bases, leaving 18 bases between them. This CDR3 is built from 18 residues. Here the CDR3 reads CATSSNQPWTVSYNEQFF. CDR3 nucleotides: TGTGCCACCAGCAGTAATCAACCCTGGACAGTCTCCTACAATGAGCAGTTCTTC.

In the case of this clonotype: The missing conserved phenylalanine or tryptophan at the end of this CDR3 makes a read error likely. The V gene is TRBV3-1, the J gene TRBJ2-1; no firm D call. Trimming removed 3 bases at V and 3 bases at J, with 0 bases between. The germline V gene encodes CDR1 LGHDT and CDR2 YNNKEL (reference sequence). This CDR3 has 11 amino acids. In DNA form, the CDR3 reads TGTGCCAGCAGCCACTACAATGAGCAGTTCTAC. This sequence encodes CASSHYNEQFY.

V usage is TRBV13 and J usage is TRBJ1-2; D gene uncertain. Trimming took 8 bases from V and 4 from J, leaving 14 bases between them. The CDR3 runs 13 residues. CDR1 PRHDT and CDR2 FYEKMQ come from the germline V gene (reference sequence). CDR3 region: CASALSGSYGYTF. The CDR3, as DNA: TGTGCCAGCGCCCTCTCAGGTTCCTATGGCTACACCTTC.

In its sample, this clonotype was seen a few times. As DNA, the CDR3 is TGTGCCAGCAGTTTAACCGGGAGGATAGCCGAGACCCAGTACTTC. Translating gives CASSLTGRIAETQYF. V gene TRBV27 combines with J gene TRBJ2-5, with TRBD2 matching over 7 bases. From germline, CDR1 is MNHEY and CDR2 SMNVEV (reference sequence). The CDR3 is made up of 15 amino acids. The V segment lost 2 bases and the J segment 5 bases; nucleotides outside the gene matches: 8.

V gene TRBV19 combines with J gene TRBJ2-7; possible D gene TRBD2, 7 bases. CDR1 is LNHDA, CDR2 SQIVND, per germline (reference sequence). The CDR3 consists of 14 residues. Between the trimmed V and J ends, which lost 6 bases and 2 bases, there was a span of 14 bases. This CDR3 is CASSAGGPAYEQYF. The CDR3 coding sequence is TGTGCCAGTAGCGCCGGGGGGCCCGCCTACGAGCAGTACTTC.

This clonotype turned up a few times. The chain's CDR3 is CASSTGTLGNEQFF. The CDR3 nucleotides are TGCGCCAGCAGCACCGGGACCCTCGGAAATGAGCAGTTCTTC. The chain couples TRBV5-1 to TRBJ2-1; tentatively, D is TRBD1 or TRBD2 (5 bases each). This CDR3 region has 14 residues. Per the germline V gene, CDR1 is SGHRS and CDR2 is YFSETQ. V was clipped by 4 bases and J by 7 bases, with 15 bases between them.